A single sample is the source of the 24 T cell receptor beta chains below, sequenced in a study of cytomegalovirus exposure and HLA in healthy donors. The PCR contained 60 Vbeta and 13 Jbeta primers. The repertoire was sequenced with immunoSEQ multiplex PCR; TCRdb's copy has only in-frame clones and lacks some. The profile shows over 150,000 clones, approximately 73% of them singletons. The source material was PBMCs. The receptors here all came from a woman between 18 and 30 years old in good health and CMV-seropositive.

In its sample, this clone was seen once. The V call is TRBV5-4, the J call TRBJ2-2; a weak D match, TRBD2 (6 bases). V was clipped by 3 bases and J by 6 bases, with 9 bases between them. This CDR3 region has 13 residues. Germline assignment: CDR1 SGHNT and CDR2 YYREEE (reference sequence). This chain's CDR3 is CASSSDYSGELFF. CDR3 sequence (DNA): TGTGCCAGCAGCTCGGACTACTCCGGGGAGCTGTTTTTT.

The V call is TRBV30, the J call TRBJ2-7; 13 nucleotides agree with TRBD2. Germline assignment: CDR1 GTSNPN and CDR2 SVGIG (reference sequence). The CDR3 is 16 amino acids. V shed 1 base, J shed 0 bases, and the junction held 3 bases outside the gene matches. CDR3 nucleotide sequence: TGTGCCTGGAGTGGGGGACTAGCGGGGCCCTCCTACGAGCAGTACTTC. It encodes CAWSGGLAGPSYEQYF.

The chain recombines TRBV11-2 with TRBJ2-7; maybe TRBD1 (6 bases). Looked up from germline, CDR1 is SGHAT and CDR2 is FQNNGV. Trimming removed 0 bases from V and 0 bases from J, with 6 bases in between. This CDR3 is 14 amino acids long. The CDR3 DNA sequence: TGTGCCAGCAGCTTAGAAGGGGGCTCCTACGAGCAGTACTTC. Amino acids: CASSLEGGSYEQYF.

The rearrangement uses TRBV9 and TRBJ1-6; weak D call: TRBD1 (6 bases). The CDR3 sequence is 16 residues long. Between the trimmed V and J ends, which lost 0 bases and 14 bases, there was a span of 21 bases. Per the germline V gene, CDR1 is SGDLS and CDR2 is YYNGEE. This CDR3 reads CASSVGETGGRVALHF. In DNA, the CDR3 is TGTGCCAGCAGCGTAGGCGAGACAGGAGGCAGGGTAGCCCTCCACTTT.

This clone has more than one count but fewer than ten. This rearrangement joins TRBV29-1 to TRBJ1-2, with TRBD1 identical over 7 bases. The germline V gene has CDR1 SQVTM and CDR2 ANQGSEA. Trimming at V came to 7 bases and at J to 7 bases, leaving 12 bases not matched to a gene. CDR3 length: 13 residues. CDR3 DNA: TGCAGCGGTTGGGACAGAGGGAATAGTGGCTACACCTTC. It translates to CSGWDRGNSGYTF. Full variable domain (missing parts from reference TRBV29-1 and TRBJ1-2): SAVISQKPSRDICQRGTSLTIQCQVDSQVTMMFWYRQQPGQSLTLIATANQGSEATYESGFVIDKFPISRPNLTFSTLTVSNMSPEDSSIYLCSGWDRGNSGYTFGSGTRLTVV.

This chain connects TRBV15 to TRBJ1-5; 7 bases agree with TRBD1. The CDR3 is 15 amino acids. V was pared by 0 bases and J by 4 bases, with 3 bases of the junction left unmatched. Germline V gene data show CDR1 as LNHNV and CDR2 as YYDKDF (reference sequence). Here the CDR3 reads CATSRDRGYNQPQHF. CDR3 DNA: TGTGCCACCAGCAGAGACAGGGGGTATAATCAGCCCCAGCATTTT. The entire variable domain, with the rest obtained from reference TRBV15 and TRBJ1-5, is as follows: DAMVIQNPRYQVTQFGKPVTLSCSQTLNHNVMYWYQQKSSQAPKLLFHYYDKDFNNEADTPDNFQSRRPNTSFCFLDIRSPGLGDTAMYLCATSRDRGYNQPQHFGDGTRLSIL.

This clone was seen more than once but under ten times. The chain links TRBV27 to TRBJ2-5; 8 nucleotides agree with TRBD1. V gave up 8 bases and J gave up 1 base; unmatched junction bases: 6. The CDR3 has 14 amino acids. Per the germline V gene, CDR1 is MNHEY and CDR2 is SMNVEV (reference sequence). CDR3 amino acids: CASRKTGAQETQYF. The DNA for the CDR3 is TGTGCCAGCCGGAAGACAGGGGCCCAAGAGACCCAGTACTTC.

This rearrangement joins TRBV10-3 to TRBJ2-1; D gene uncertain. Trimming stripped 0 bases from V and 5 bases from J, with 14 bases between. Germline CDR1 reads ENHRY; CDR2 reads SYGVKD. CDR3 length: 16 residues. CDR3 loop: CAISESGQAPNNEQFF. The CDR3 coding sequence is TGTGCCATCAGTGAGTCGGGCCAGGCTCCGAACAATGAGCAGTTCTTC.

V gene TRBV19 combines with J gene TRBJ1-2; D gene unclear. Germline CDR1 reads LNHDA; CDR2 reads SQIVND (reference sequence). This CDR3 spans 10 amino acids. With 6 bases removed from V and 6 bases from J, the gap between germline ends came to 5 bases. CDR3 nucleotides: TGTGCCAGTAGCTCTGATGGCTACACCTTC. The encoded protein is CASSSDGYTF. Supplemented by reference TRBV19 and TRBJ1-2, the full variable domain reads DGGITQSPKYLFRKEGQNVTLSCEQNLNHDAMYWYRQDPGQGLRLIYYSQIVNDFQKGDIAEGYSVSREKKESFPLTVTSAQKNPTAFYLCASSSDGYTFGSGTRLTVV.

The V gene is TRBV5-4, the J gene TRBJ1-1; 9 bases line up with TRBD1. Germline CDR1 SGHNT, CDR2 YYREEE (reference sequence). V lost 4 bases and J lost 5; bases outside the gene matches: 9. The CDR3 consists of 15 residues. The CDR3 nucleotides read TGTGCCAGCAGCGCCACCGGGACAGGGTGGACTGAAGCTTTCTTT. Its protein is CASSATGTGWTEAFF. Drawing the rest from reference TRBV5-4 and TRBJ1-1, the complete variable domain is ETGVTQSPTHLIKTRGQQVTLRCSSQSGHNTVSWYQQALGQGPQFIFQYYREEENGRGNFPPRFSGLQFPNYSSELNVNALELDDSALYLCASSATGTGWTEAFFGQGTRLTVV.

CDR3 sequence (DNA): TGTGCCAGCAGCTCCTCGGTCGGGGGACAAGCTTTCTTT. This translates into CASSSSVGGQAFF. This chain uses TRBV7-9 with TRBJ1-1; possibly TRBD1 for D (5 bases). Germline CDR1 is SEHNR and CDR2 is FQNEAQ (reference sequence). The CDR3 is 13 residues long. V lost 4 bases, J lost 9 bases, and 15 bases lay in between.

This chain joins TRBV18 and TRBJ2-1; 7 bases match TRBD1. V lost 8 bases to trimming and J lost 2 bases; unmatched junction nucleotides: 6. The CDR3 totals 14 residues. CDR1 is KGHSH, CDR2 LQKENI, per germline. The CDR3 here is CASGTVPPYNEQFF. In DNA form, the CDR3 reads TGTGCCAGCGGGACAGTCCCCCCCTACAATGAGCAGTTCTTC.

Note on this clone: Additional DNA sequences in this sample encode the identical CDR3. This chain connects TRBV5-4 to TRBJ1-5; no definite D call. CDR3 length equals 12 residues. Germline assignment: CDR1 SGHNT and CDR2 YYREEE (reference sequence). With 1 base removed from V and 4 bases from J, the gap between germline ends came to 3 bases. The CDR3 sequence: CASSLLNQPQHF. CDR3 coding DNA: TGTGCCAGCAGCTTGCTGAATCAGCCCCAGCATTTT. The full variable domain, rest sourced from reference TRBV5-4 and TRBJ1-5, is ETGVTQSPTHLIKTRGQQVTLRCSSQSGHNTVSWYQQALGQGPQFIFQYYREEENGRGNFPPRFSGLQFPNYSSELNVNALELDDSALYLCASSLLNQPQHFGDGTRLSIL.

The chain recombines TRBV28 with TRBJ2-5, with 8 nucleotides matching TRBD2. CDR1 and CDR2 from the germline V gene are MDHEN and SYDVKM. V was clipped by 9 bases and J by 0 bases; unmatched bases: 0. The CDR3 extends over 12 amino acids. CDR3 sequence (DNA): TGTGCCAGTAGCGGGGACCAAGAGACCCAGTACTTC. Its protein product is CASSGDQETQYF.

Written as DNA, the CDR3 is TGCAGTGCTGTGACAGGGACTGAAGCTTTCTTT. It translates to CSAVTGTEAFF. The V and J genes are TRBV20-1 and TRBJ1-1; TRBD1 matches at 7 bases. The germline gives CDR1 DFQATT, CDR2 SNEGSKA (reference sequence). The CDR3 is 11 amino acids. V gave up 5 bases and J gave up 5 bases; unmatched junction bases: 2.

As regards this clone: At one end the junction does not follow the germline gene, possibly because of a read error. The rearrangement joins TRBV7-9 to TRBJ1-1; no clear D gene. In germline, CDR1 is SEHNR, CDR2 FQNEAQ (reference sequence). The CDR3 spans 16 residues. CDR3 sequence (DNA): TGTTCCAGCAGCTTAGGATTGGCGGAACCGAACACTGAAGCTTTCTTT. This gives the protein CSSSLGLAEPNTEAFF. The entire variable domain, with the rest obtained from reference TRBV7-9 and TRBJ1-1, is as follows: DTGVSQNPRHKITKRGQNVTFRCDPISEHNRLYWYRQTLGQGPEFLTYFQNEAQLEKSRLLSDRFSAERPKGSFSTLEIQRTEQGDSAMYLCSSSLGLAEPNTEAFFGQGTRLTVV.

The CDR3 is CASMTSGGAYNEQFF. Written as DNA, the CDR3 is TGTGCCAGCATGACTAGCGGGGGCGCCTACAATGAGCAGTTCTTC. The rearrangement uses TRBV7-2 and TRBJ2-1; TRBD2 aligns across 12 bases. Germline assignment: CDR1 SGHTA and CDR2 FQGNSA. The CDR3 has 15 residues. The V segment lost 7 bases and the J segment 2 bases; nucleotides outside the gene matches: 3.

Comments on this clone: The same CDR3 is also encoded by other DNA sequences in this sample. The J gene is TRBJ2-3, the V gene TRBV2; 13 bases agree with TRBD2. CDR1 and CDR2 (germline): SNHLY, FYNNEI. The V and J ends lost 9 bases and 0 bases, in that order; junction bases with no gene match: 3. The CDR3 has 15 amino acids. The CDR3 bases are TGTGCCAGACTAGCGGGGGGGCGGAGCACAGATACGCAGTATTTT. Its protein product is CARLAGGRSTDTQYF.

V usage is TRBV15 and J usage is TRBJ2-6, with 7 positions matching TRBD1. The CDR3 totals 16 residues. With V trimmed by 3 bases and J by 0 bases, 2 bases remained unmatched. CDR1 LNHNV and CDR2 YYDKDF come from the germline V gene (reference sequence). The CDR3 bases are TGTGCCACCAGCAGGACAGGGACCTCTGGGGCCAACGTCCTGACTTTC. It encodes CATSRTGTSGANVLTF. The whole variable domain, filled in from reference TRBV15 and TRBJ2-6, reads DAMVIQNPRYQVTQFGKPVTLSCSQTLNHNVMYWYQQKSSQAPKLLFHYYDKDFNNEADTPDNFQSRRPNTSFCFLDIRSPGLGDTAMYLCATSRTGTSGANVLTFGAGSRLTVL.

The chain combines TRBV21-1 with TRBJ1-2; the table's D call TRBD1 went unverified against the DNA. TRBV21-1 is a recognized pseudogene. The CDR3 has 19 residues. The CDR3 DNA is TGTGCCAGCAGCCTACCTACGAGTGGAGGGACAGGGGGCGCGGAGGGCTACACCTTC. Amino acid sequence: CASSLPTSGGTGGAEGYTF.

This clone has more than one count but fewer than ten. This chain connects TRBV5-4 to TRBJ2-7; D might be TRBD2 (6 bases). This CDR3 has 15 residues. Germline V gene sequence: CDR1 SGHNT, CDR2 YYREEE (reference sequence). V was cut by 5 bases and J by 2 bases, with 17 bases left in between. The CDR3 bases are TGTGCCAGCAGTCCGGGGAGGATAGAACCCTACGAGCAGTACTTC. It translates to CASSPGRIEPYEQYF.

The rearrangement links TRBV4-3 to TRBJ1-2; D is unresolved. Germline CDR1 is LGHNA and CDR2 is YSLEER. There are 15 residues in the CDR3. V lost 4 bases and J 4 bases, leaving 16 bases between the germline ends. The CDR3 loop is CASSLHRERGYGYTF. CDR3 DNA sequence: TGCGCCAGCAGCCTCCACCGGGAAAGAGGCTATGGCTACACCTTC.

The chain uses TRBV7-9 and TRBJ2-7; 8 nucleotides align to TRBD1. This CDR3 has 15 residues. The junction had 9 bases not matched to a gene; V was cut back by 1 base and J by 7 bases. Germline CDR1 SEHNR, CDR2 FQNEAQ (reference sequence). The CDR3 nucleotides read TGTGCCAGCAGCTTAGAGGCAGGGGGCCTGGGGGAGCAGTACTTC. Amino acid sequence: CASSLEAGGLGEQYF.

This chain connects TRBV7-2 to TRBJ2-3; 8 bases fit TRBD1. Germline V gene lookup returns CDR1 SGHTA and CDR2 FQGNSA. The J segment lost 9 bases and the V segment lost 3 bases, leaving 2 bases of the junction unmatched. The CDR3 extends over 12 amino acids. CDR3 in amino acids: CASSFRDRTQYF. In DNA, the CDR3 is TGTGCCAGCAGCTTCCGGGACAGGACGCAGTATTTT.